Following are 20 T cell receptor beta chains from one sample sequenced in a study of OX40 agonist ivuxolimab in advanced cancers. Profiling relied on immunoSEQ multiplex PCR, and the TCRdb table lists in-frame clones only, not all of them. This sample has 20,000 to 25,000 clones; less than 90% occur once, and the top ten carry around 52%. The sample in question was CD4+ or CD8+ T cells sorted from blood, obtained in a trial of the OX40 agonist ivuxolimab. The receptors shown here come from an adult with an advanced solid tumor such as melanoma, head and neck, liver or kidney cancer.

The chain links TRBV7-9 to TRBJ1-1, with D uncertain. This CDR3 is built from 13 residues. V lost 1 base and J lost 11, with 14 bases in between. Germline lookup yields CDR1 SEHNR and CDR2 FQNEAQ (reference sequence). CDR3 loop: CASSLVWEVSAFF. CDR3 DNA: TGTGCCAGCAGCTTAGTTTGGGAGGTTAGCGCTTTCTTT.

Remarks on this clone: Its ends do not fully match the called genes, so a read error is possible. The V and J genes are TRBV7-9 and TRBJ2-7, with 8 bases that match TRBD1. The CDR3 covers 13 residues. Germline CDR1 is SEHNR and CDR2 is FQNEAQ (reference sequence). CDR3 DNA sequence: TGTGCCAGCAGCTCTTCACCGGGACAGGAAATCCGGTTC. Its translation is CASSSSPGQEIRF.

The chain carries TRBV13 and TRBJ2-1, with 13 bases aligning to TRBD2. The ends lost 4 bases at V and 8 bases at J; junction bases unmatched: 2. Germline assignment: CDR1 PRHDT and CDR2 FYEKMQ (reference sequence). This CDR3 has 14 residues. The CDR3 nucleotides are TGTGCCAGCAGCTGGACTAGCGGGAGTCATGAGCAGTTCTTC. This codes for CASSWTSGSHEQFF.

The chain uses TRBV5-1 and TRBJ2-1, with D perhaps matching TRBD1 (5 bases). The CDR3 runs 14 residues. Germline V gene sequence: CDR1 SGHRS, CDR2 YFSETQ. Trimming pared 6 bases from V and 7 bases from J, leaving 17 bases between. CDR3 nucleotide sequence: TGCGCCAGCACCCTATCCGGACAAACTAATGAGCAGTTCTTC. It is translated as CASTLSGQTNEQFF.

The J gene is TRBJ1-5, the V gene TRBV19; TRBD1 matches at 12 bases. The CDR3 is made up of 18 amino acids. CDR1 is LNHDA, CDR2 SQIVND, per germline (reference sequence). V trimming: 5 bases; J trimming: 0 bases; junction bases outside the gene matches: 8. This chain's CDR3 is CASSHGTGGRYSNQPQHF. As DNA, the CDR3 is TGTGCCAGTAGTCACGGGACAGGGGGCCGGTATAGCAATCAGCCCCAGCATTTT.

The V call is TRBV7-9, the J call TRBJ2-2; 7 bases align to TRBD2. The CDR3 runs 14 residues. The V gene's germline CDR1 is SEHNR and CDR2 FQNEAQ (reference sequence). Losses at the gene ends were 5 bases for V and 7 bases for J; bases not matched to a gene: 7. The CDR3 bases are TGTGCCAGCAGCCTGGGACTATCTAACGGGGAGCTGTTTTTT. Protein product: CASSLGLSNGELFF.

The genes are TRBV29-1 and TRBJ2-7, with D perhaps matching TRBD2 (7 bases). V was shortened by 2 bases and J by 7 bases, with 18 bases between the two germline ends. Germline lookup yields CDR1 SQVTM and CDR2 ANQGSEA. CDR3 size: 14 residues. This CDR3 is CSVETRGPGGEQYF. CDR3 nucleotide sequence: TGCAGCGTTGAAACGCGGGGGCCTGGGGGTGAGCAGTACTTC.

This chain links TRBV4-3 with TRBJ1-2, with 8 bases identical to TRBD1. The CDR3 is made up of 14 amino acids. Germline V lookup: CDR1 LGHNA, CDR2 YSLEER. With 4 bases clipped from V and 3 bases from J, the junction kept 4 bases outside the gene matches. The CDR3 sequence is CASSPTGGDYGYTF. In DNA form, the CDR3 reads TGCGCCAGCAGCCCAACAGGGGGGGACTATGGCTACACCTTC.

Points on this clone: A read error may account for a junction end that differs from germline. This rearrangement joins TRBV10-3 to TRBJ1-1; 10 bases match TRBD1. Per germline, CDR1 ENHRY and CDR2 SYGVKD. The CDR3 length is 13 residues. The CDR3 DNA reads TGTGCCATCGGTGACAGGGGGCGAACTGAAGCTTTCTTT. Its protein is CAIGDRGRTEAFF.

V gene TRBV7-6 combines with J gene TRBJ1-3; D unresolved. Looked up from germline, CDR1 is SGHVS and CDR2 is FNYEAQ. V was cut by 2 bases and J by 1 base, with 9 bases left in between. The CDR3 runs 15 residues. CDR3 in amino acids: CASSLSGQSGNTIYF. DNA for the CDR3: TGTGCCAGCAGCTTATCAGGCCAATCTGGAAACACCATATATTTT.

CDR3 nucleotide sequence: TGCGCCAGCAGCCAAGATCTACTCGCTCACAATGAGCAGTTCTTC. Protein product: CASSQDLLAHNEQFF. The rearrangement uses TRBV4-3 and TRBJ2-1; D ambiguous. CDR3 size: 15 residues. Germline-derived CDR1 and CDR2 are LGHNA and YSLEER. V lost 0 bases, J lost 5 bases, and 11 bases lay in between.

The CDR3 reads CASSQDGVGTANYGYTF. CDR3 DNA: TGCGCCAGCAGCCAAGATGGGGTCGGAACAGCTAACTATGGCTACACCTTC. The rearrangement links TRBV4-3 to TRBJ1-2; D remains unclear. V was shortened by 0 bases and J by 0 bases, with 14 bases between the two germline ends. The length of the CDR3 is 17 residues. The germline gives CDR1 LGHNA, CDR2 YSLEER.

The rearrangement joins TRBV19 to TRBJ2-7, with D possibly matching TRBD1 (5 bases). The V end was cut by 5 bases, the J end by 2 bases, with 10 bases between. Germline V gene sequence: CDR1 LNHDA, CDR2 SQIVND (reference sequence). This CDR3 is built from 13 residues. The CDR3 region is CASSVRAAYEQYF. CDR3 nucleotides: TGTGCCAGTAGTGTCAGGGCCGCCTACGAGCAGTACTTC.

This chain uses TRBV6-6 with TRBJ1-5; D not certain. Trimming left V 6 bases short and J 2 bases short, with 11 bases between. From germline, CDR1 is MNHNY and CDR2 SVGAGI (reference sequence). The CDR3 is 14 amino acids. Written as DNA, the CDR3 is TGTGCCAGCAGACCGACATTTGGCAATCAGCCCCAGCATTTT. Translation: CASRPTFGNQPQHF.

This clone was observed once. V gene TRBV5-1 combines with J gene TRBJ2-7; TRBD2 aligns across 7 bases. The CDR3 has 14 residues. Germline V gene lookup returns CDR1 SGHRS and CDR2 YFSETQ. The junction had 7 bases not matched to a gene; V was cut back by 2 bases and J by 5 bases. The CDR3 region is CASSLAGTSNEQYF. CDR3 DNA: TGCGCCAGCAGCTTAGCGGGAACCTCTAACGAGCAGTACTTC.

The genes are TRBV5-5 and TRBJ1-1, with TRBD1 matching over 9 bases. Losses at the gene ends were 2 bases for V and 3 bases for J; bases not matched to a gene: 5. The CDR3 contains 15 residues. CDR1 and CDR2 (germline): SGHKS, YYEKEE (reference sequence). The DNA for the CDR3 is TGTGCCAGCAGCTTAACAGGGGGCGTTTACACTGAAGCTTTCTTT. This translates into CASSLTGGVYTEAFF.

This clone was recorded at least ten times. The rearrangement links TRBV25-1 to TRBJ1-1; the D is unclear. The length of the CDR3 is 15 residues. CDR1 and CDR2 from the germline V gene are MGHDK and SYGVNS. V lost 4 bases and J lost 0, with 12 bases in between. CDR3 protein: CASSGGSSMNTEAFF. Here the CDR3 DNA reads TGTGCCAGCAGTGGCGGAAGCTCCATGAACACTGAAGCTTTCTTT.

The DNA of the CDR3 is TGTGCCAGCAGCCCGACAGGGATCGACACTGAAGCTTTCTTT. Amino acid sequence: CASSPTGIDTEAFF. The chain employs TRBV5-6 and TRBJ1-1, with TRBD1 matching 7 bases. V lost 4 bases to trimming and J lost 3 bases; unmatched junction nucleotides: 6. Per germline, CDR1 SGHDT and CDR2 YYEEEE. This CDR3 region has 14 residues.

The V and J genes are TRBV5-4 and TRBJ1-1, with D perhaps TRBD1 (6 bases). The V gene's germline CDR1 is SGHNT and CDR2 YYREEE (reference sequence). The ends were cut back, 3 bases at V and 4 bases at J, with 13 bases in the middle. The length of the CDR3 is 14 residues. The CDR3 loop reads CASSYTGSGTEAFF. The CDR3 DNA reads TGTGCCAGCAGCTATACAGGGTCCGGCACTGAAGCTTTCTTT.

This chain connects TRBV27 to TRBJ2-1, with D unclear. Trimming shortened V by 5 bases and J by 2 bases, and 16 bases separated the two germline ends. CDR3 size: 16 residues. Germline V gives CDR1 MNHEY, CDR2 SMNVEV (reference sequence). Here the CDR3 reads CASSPPGGLAYNEQFF. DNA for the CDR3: TGTGCCAGCAGTCCACCGGGTGGGCTCGCCTACAATGAGCAGTTCTTC.